This T cell receptor beta chain was identified during a study of blood T cells in healthy people across ages. Study conclusions and caveats: Diversity figures based on one million T cells were deemed too low.

PBMCs were isolated at a quantity of at least 6 million per sample. CDR3 length: 12 amino acids. Trimming removed 1 base at V and 5 bases at J, with 2 bases between. Germline CDR1 reads SNHLY; CDR2 reads FYNNEI. About this clonotype: Its specificity is not known.

The authors ran a second PCR of roughly 6 to 12 cycles using a sample-barcoded 5' primer and a J-beta primer mix. MiXCR, run by TCRdb on the 5' RACE reads, gives a single entry per CDR3 protein. This sample has about 1,500,000 distinct CDR3 sequences, with approximately 38% found just once. The sample taken for sequencing was blood. The chain recombines TRBV2 with TRBJ2-2, with D hard to call. This clonotype originated in a woman between 18 and 30 years old in good health. Here the CDR3 reads CASSEVTGELFF. CDR3 coding DNA: TGTGCCAGCAGTGAAGTTACCGGGGAGCTGTTTTTT.